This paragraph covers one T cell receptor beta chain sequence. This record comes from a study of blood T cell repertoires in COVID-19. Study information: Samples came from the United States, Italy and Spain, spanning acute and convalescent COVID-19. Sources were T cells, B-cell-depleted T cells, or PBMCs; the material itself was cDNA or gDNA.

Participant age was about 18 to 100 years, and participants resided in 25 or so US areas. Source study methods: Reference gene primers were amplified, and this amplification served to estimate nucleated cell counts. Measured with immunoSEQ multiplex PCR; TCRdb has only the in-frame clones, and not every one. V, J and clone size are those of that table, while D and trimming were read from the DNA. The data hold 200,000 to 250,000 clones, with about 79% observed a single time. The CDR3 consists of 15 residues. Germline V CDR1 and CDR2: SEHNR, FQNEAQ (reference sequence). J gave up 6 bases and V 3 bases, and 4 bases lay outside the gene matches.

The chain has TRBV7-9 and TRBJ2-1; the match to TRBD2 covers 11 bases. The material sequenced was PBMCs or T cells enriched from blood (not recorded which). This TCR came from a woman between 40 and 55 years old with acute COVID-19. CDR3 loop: CASSLGLAEFNEQFF. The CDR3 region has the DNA TGTGCCAGCAGCTTGGGACTAGCGGAGTTCAATGAGCAGTTCTTC.